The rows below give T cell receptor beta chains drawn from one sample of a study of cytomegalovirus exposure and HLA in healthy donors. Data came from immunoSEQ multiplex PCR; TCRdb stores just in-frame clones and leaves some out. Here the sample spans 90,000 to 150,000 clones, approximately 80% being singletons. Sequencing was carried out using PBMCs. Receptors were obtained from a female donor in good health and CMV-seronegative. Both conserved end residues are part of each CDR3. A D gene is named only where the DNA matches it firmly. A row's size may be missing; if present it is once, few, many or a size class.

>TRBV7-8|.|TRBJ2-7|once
TGTGCCAGCAGCTTAGGGGCAGGGGGGACCTACGAGCAGTACTTC
CASSLGAGGTYEQYF
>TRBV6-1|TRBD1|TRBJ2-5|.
TGTGCCAGCACCCGAGGGACAGGGAAACAAGAGACCCAGTACTTC
CASTRGTGKQETQYF
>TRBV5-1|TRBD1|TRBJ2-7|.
TGCGCCAGCAGCTGGGACAGCTACTACGAGCAGTACTTC
CASSWDSYYEQYF
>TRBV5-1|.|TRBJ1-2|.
TGCGCCAGCAGCTCGGAAGGGGGTTTAGATGGCTACACCTTC
CASSSEGGLDGYTF
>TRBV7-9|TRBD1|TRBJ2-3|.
TGTGCCAGCAGCTCCAGAGTTAAGGTTCCGACAGGGGGGACAGATACGCAGTATTTT
CASSSRVKVPTGGTDTQYF
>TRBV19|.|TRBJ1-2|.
TGTGCCAGTACCGACGCCGGCGGGATTAACTATGGCTACACCTTC
CASTDAGGINYGYTF
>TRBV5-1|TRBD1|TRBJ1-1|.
TGCGCCAGCAGCTTGGGGATTTCGGGACAGGGGGCTTCTGAAGCTTTCTTT
CASSLGISGQGASEAFF
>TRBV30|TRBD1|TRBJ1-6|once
TGTGCCTGGAGTCGGGACAGGGGCGGTAATTCACCCCTCCACTTT
CAWSRDRGGNSPLHF
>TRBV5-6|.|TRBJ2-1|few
TGTGCCAGCAGCTCAAGTTTTTTCCTGGGGGCGTCGGTCAATGAGCAGTTCTTC
CASSSSFFLGASVNEQFF
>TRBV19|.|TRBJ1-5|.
TGTGCCAGCAGGTTCCTAGGGGAAGGCAATCAGCCCCAGCATTTT
CASRFLGEGNQPQHF
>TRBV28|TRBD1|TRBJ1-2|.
TGTGCCAGCAGTTTGGTATTGCAGGGGGAGACTAACTATGGCTACACCTTC
CASSLVLQGETNYGYTF
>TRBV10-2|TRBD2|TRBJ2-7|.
TGCGCCAGCAGTTACCCGATGTCCGGGACTAGGTTATACGAGCAGTACTTC
CASSYPMSGTRLYEQYF
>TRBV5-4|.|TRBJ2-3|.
TGTGCCAGCAGCCCGACCCTGGGACAAGGACCAGATACGCAGTATTTT
CASSPTLGQGPDTQYF
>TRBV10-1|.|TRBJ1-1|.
TGCGCCAGCAGTGAGTCGAGGGAAACTGAAGCTTTCTTT
CASSESRETEAFF
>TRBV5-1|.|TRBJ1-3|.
TGCGCCAGCAGCTTGGTACAGGGCTCTGGAAACACCATATATTTT
CASSLVQGSGNTIYF
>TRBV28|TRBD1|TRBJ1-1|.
TGTGCCAGCAGTCCTACAGGGGACACTGAAGCTTTCTTT
CASSPTGDTEAFF
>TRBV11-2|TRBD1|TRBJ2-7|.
TGTGCCAGCAGCTCCGGACAGGGCCACTACGAGCAGTACTTC
CASSSGQGHYEQYF
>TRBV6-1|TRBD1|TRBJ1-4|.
TGTGCCAGCGCCGCTCCGGGACAGGGATGGGAAAAACTGTTTTTT
CASAAPGQGWEKLFF